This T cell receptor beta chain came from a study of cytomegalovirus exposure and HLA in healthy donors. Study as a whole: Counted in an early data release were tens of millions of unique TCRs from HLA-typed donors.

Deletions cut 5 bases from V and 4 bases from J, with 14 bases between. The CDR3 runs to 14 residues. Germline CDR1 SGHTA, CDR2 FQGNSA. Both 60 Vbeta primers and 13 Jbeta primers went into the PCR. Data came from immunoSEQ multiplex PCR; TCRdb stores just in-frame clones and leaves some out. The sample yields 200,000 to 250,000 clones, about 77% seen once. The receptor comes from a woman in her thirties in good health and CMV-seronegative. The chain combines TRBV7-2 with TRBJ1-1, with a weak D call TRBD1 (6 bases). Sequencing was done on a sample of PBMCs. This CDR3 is CASSRSAGATEAFF. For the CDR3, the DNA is TGTGCCAGCAGCCGGTCGGCAGGGGCCACTGAAGCTTTCTTT.